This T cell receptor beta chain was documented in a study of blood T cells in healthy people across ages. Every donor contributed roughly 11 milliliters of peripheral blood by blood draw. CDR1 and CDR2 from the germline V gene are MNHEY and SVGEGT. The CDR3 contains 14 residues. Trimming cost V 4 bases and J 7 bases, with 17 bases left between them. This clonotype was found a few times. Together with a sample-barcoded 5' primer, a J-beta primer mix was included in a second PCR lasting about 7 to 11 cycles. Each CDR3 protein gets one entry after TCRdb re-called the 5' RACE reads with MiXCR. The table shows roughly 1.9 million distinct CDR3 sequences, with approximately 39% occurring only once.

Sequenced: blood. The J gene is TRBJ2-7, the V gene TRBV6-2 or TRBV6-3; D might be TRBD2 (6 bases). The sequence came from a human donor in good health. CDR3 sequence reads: CASSSPSRDFEQYF. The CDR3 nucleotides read TGTGCCAGCAGTTCCCCCTCCAGGGACTTTGAGCAGTACTTC.